This TCR beta chain was obtained from a study of cytomegalovirus exposure and HLA in healthy donors (TCRdb year 2017). Looking at the study overall: An earlier analysis of approximately 550 of the donors reported 250 to 300 Gb of sequence data and roughly 100 million unique TCR beta sequences from 190 million or so T cells. Approximately 310 gigabases of sequencing data and around 90 million unique TCR sequences made up an early release that covered fewer than 650 HLA-typed donors. The genetic ancestry cluster associated with self-reported Caucasian donors included about four fifths of the roughly 400 genotyped donors. The aim of the study was to test whether cataloging public T cell receptors could identify signatures of past pathogen exposure. The T cell repertoires of some 700 subjects were profiled by immunosequencing and related to cytomegalovirus serostatus. Besides the first cohort of around 700 subjects, a separate validation cohort made up of 95 to 150 different subjects was used. To predict cytomegalovirus infection status, the study combined high-throughput TCR immunosequencing, statistical association of individual TCRs with disease status, and machine learning. A later analysis re-analyzed previously published TCR beta repertoires from roughly 600 donors and added high-resolution HLA genotyping to study TCR occurrence patterns. Rather than drawing on any new phenotypic data, the later analysis identified candidate immune exposures from TCR beta sequences and the way those sequences occurred across donors. In an earlier analysis of 587 of the donors, high-throughput TCR beta sequencing was used to judge whether each TCR beta V gene segment behaved as functional or pseudogenic. Alongside the repertoire data, information on donor age, sex, ethnicity and CMV serostatus was compiled. In a later genetic analysis, genome-wide SNP genotypes for about 55% of the 666 donors were used, and that subset was treated as a discovery cohort. All discovery cohort repertoires had been generated on a single sequencing platform. HLA typing covered class I and class II loci at four-digit resolution. The number of typed donors differed by locus: about 629-640 for A, B, C, DRB1 and DQB1; 522 for DQA1; approximately 610 for DPA1; and about 450 for DPB1. Five DR-DQ haplotypes were handled as single units for association and clustering because linkage in the cohort was strong. On average, 235,054 unique TCR beta nucleotide sequences were sequenced per donor among several hundred genotyped donors of the cohort, with roughly 18% of those sequences being non-productive. General findings and caveats noted by the study authors: The authors suggested that the approach could potentially be extended to other disease states and immunological phenotypes. A group of highly shared sequence variants was considered likely to be a technical artifact of the sequencing pipeline. A later genetic analysis associated a missense DCLRE1C variant with V-gene and J-gene trimming of TCR beta chains, and an independent cohort replicated the association. In a later analysis, HLA-associated TCR beta chains showed more clonal expansion and lower generation probabilities than non-associated chains that were equally common. Assigning TCR associations to individual alleles was difficult when HLA alleles, especially DR and DQ, strongly co-occurred. A later genetic analysis reported fewer N-insertions in productive TCRs among donors in an Asian-associated ancestry cluster than the approximately 670-donor mean. This cohort had only TCR beta chains sequenced, and the lack of alpha or paired-chain data limited which features could be detected. A later analysis associated 16,951 TCR beta sequences with specific HLA alleles at a false discovery rate of 0.05. The classifier was reported to diagnose cytomegalovirus status with high specificity and sensitivity in both the original and validation cohorts. Because some donors lacked HLA typing at each locus, the association tests relied only on the typed subset. Linkage disequilibrium might explain the correlated functional status among segregating V segments, but an unknown experimental factor could not be excluded. CMV serostatus was the only immune exposure information available for the cohort. According to a later analysis, TCR association rates differed among HLA loci, with DRB1 alleles showing the most associated TCRs and HLA-C alleles showing the fewest. In an earlier analysis of under 600 of the donors, most TCR beta V segments were observed in productive rearrangements about 90% or about 30% of the time, broadly matching IMGT annotations. According to a later analysis, most CMV-associated TCR beta chains appeared to be HLA-restricted, and the HLA associations seemed to be driven largely by CMV exposure. The presence/absence analyses assumed that sequencing depth was roughly uniform across donors, and that assumption may not be true. A further reported finding was that TCR beta sequences accurately predicted the HLA-A and HLA-B alleles for most subjects in the first cohort. Because counts were too low, about 15 rarely observed V segments, including chromosome 9 orphons, were left out of the earlier analysis of 587 of the donors. Three of the identified cytomegalovirus-associated TCR beta chains were confirmed in vitro to be specific for cytomegalovirus antigens. The 87-base-pair reads could not distinguish some IMGT-functional V segments, including TRBV6-2 and TRBV6-3, so those segments were excluded. A total of about 180 TCR beta chains were listed by the study as associated with cytomegalovirus. While some public TCRs were present in many individuals, most TCR sequences turned up only very rarely across donors. Several of the top co-occurrence clusters appeared to be linked to parvovirus B19, influenza, CMV and Epstein-Barr virus, according to a later analysis.

The library was produced with the immunoSEQ multiplex PCR assay. For the multiplex PCR, a mixture combining 60 forward primers for TCR Vbeta segments and 13 reverse primers for TCR Jbeta segments was used. The CDR3 region of rearranged TCR beta genes was amplified from genomic DNA with a multiplex PCR assay. The amplified TCR beta libraries were sequenced on the Illumina HiSeq System as 87-base-pair reads. The original pipeline was this. A later analysis tallied around 80 million unique TCR beta chains across the 640 or so repertoires, and approximately 12 million of those chains were shared by two or more donors. To remove PCR and sequencing errors, raw reads were error-corrected and collapsed into unique sequences using a nearest-neighbor algorithm that merged closely related sequences. Alignment of CDR3 sequences to IMGT reference sequences was used to assign V, D and J gene segments. For a sequence to be retained, a match of at least six nucleotides was required to both a V gene segment and a J gene segment. Rearrangements were classified as productive when the CDR3 lacked stop codons and remained in frame with V and J, and all other rearrangements were classified as non-productive. CDR3 was defined according to IMGT convention as the region running from the second conserved V-encoded cysteine to the conserved J-encoded phenylalanine. Sequences without an unambiguous match to a single V gene segment were excluded from the earlier analysis of 450 to 650 of the donors. In an earlier analysis of about 590 of the donors, a V segment was called functional when productive rearrangements were above 56.7%, and segregating when the standard deviation between donors exceeded 5%. A statistical classification framework was built to diagnose cytomegalovirus status from the catalog of TCR beta chain sequences. A later analysis assigned V and J genes by comparing TCR nucleotide sequences with IMGT/GENE-DB human TR gene sequences. In a later analysis, CDR3 sequences and most-parsimonious VDJ recombination scenarios were assigned using the TCRdist pipeline. In a later analysis, every TCR beta chain was defined by the combination of its CDR3 amino acid sequence and its V-gene family, and reads without a unique V-gene family were dropped. As a way to deal with suspected cross-contamination and a sequencing artifact, a later analysis dropped under 600 nucleotide sequences that were highly shared and had low generation probability. In a later analysis, a clonal expansion index for each public chain was calculated from normalized within-repertoire ranks of inferred template counts. A later analysis computed generation probabilities with a VDJ recombination model fitted to out-of-frame rearrangements, and checked the results against IGoR. In a later analysis, hypergeometric tests were used to score TCR-TCR, TCR-HLA and TCR-CMV co-occurrence, with a repertoire-size bias correction applied to TCR pairs. A later analysis estimated false discovery rates by permuting HLA or CMV assignments 20 times. In a later analysis, co-occurring TCRs were grouped using DBSCAN, with TCRdist sequence similarity added in when clustering inside HLA-allele-positive subsets. Repertoires with fewer than 30,000 or more than 120,000 public chains, plus five repertoires with anomalous nucleotide sharing, were excluded from co-occurrence clustering. In its TCRdb copy, this immuneACCESS table keeps in-frame sequences only and misses some clones. Where compared with another copy, unresolved V genes explain less than half of these, and the others have no known cause. V and J calls and clone size are given by that table; D and trimming were obtained from the DNA. Present in this sample are 140,000 or so clones, roughly four fifths of which were seen just once. 3% to 3.5% of the sample is taken by the ten largest.

V loses 1 base at its end and J loses 7 bases; junction bases beyond the gene matches: 4. The germline V gene encodes CDR1 SGHRS and CDR2 YFSETQ. CDR3 length: 14 amino acids, cysteine to phenylalanine. The CDR3 DNA has 42 bases and is translated from base 1. This clone has just a few counts. It lacks a known antigen. The sample holds no much larger clone one base away, and base qualities are not on file. The cohort was made up of about 670 healthy bone marrow donors. Cohort members were all nominally healthy when sampled, although unrecorded immune exposures were likely present. The donor was CMV seronegative and was included in the group of a few hundred seronegative cohort members. A peripheral blood sample was provided by each donor, and peripheral blood mononuclear cells were used for TCR beta sequencing. Genomic DNA was extracted from the blood cell samples with the Qiagen DNeasy Blood Extraction Kit.

The TCR comes from a male donor in good health and CMV-seronegative. Sequenced: PBMCs. The chain couples TRBV5-1 to TRBJ1-5; 8 bases in the middle match TRBD1. Here the CDR3 is given as CASSLQGASQPQHF. In nucleotides, the sequence is TGCGCCAGCAGCTTGCAGGGGGCTAGCCAGCCCCAGCATTTT.